This entry features one T cell receptor (beta chain) sequence. This sample was included in a study of blood T cell repertoires in COVID-19. Study summary: The origin of the acute and convalescent COVID-19 samples was the United States, Italy and Spain. From T cells, B-cell-depleted T cells, or PBMCs came the material, which was cDNA or gDNA.

Trimming cost V 4 bases and J 1 base; bases outside gene matches: 8. Looked up from germline, CDR1 is MNHEY and CDR2 is SVGEGT. The CDR3 loop spans 17 amino acids. Per the authors' pipeline: Amplification with reference gene primers provided the estimates of nucleated cell counts. The protocol was immunoSEQ multiplex PCR, while the TCRdb copy is restricted to in-frame clones and leaves out a portion. V and J calls and clone size are copied from that table; D and trimming were computed from the DNA. The sample holds about 200,000 clones, 65% to 90% seen once. The TCR originated in a human donor in a cohort sampled during active COVID-19. The rearrangement uses TRBV6-2 or TRBV6-3 and TRBJ2-7; 12 positions agree with TRBD2. Sequencing was carried out using peripheral blood. CDR3 nucleotide sequence: TGTGCCAGCAGTTTTTCCCTGACTAGCGGGAGATCCTACGAGCAGTACTTC. It translates to CASSFSLTSGRSYEQYF.